The TCR beta chain described here comes from a study of T cells in Graves' hyperthyroidism and ophthalmopathy. Across the whole study: Blood was drawn when the patient was first diagnosed and still untreated.

With 10 bases removed from V and 0 bases from J, the gap between germline ends came to 13 bases. The germline CDR1 and CDR2 sequences are MDHEN and SYDVKM. There are 13 residues in the CDR3. Study results and limitations: Researchers found most expanded thyroid clonotypes above 0.001 in blood as well.

There were TCR beta CDR3 regions amplified from RNA transcripts. When the TCR CDR3 underwent first-round RT-PCR, the HTBI primer set was used. TCRdb fed the multiplex PCR reads into MiXCR, producing one record per CDR3 protein. The table shows under 550,000 distinct CDR3 sequences, with nearly 20% occurring only once. Exclusions: uncontrolled infection, other autoimmune disease, pregnancy, lactation. This clonotype has a handful of counts. Its target is not known. The receptor comes from a man in his forties with Graves' ophthalmopathy. The material sequenced was blood. The V and J genes are TRBV28 and TRBJ2-7; D not resolved. The CDR3 DNA reads TGTGCCATCCAGGACGGTAGCTCCTACGAGCAGTACTTC. Protein product: CAIQDGSSYEQYF.